These 30 T cell receptor beta chains originate from one sample sequenced in a study of shared T cell receptors in the human thymus (dated by TCRdb to about 2021). Receptor amplification or capture employed the immunoSEQ multiplex PCR assay. The source is immuneACCESS, and TCRdb retained only in-frame sequences with V and J called. Part of the clones is not carried over; for the studies checked, unresolved V genes explain less than half of this, and the remainder is unexplained. For this sample the table gives roughly 700,000 clones, of which approximately 88% were detected only once. The ten largest make up roughly 0.0097% of the sample. These records were also assigned to another study, of human thymus T cells.

The sample was thymocytes. These TCRs come from a boy in the first two years of life with a congenital heart defect. Donor details come from another sample of the same person, matched by shared clones.

The chain uses TRBV1 and TRBJ2-4; the table's D call, TRBD2, has no DNA check behind it. TRBV1 is a pseudogene. This CDR3 is built from 16 residues. Here the CDR3 DNA reads TGCACCAGCAGCCTGGAGAGCGGCGAAGCCAAAAACATTCAGTACTTC. Protein product: CTSSLESGEAKNIQYF.

The V and J genes are TRBV28 and TRBJ2-7; 7 nucleotides agree with TRBD1. Looked up from germline, CDR1 is MDHEN and CDR2 is SYDVKM. V lost 2 bases to trimming and J lost 2 bases; unmatched junction nucleotides: 12. The CDR3 is 17 amino acids. CDR3 region: CASSLMPGQPVAYEQYF. The CDR3, as DNA: TGTGCCAGCAGTTTAATGCCGGGACAGCCGGTTGCCTACGAGCAGTACTTC.

The chain couples TRBV29-1 to TRBJ2-3, with 10 bases that match TRBD2. CDR1 is SQVTM and CDR2 is ANQGSEA in the germline V gene. Unmatched junction bases numbered 2, after V lost 7 bases and J lost 1 base. This CDR3 is 13 amino acids long. Here the CDR3 DNA reads TGCAGCGGAGGGACTAGCGGCACAGATACGCAGTATTTT. It codes for CSGGTSGTDTQYF.

The chain links TRBV12-5 to TRBJ2-3; the match to TRBD1 covers 7 bases. This CDR3 contains 13 residues. The V segment lost 6 bases and the J segment 6 bases; nucleotides outside the gene matches: 6. The V gene's germline CDR1 is LGHNT and CDR2 FRNRAP. The CDR3 DNA reads as TGTGCTAGTGGCTCGACAGGGCGGGATACGCAGTATTTT. Translating it yields CASGSTGRDTQYF.

This sequence joins TRBV15 and TRBJ2-1; TRBD2 aligns across 14 bases. Trimming removed 2 bases from V and 12 bases from J; junction bases left unmatched: 6. The germline gives CDR1 LNHNV, CDR2 YYDKDF (reference sequence). The CDR3 spans 15 residues. DNA for the CDR3: TGTGCCACCAGCAGAAAGGGACTAGCGGGAGTCGGGCAGTTCTTC. It encodes CATSRKGLAGVGQFF.

For the CDR3, the DNA is TGTGCCAGCAGCTTAAGTGAGCGGGTCCTCTACGAGCAGTACTTC. Translated: CASSLSERVLYEQYF. This chain uses TRBV7-8 with TRBJ2-7; D perhaps matches TRBD2 (6 bases). Germline lookup yields CDR1 SGHVS and CDR2 FQNEAQ. V lost 2 bases and J 3 bases, leaving 14 bases between the germline ends. CDR3 length: 15 residues.

The chain is built from TRBV27 and TRBJ2-1, with 10 bases that match TRBD2. Germline-derived CDR1 and CDR2 are MNHEY and SMNVEV (reference sequence). Trimming cost V 4 bases and J 2 bases; bases outside gene matches: 14. There are 19 residues in the CDR3. The CDR3 sequence: CASSSDRVTSGTAYNEQFF. The CDR3 bases are TGTGCCAGCAGTTCCGACAGGGTAACTAGCGGGACTGCCTACAATGAGCAGTTCTTC.

The chain recombines TRBV27 with TRBJ2-5, with D possibly TRBD2 on 5 matching bases. CDR1 and CDR2 from the germline V gene are MNHEY and SMNVEV (reference sequence). V gave up 3 bases and J gave up 0 bases, with 14 bases separating them. This CDR3 contains 16 residues. CDR3 sequence (DNA): TGTGCCAGCAGTTTTAGCGCCCCCTCGTACCAAGAGACCCAGTACTTC. Translated: CASSFSAPSYQETQYF.

Points on this clone: The junction shows a germline mismatch at one end, possibly a read error. The chain employs TRBV7-7 and TRBJ2-1; tentative D call: TRBD2 (6 bases). From germline, CDR1 is SSHAT and CDR2 FNYEAQ (reference sequence). This CDR3 region has 16 residues. The chain's CDR3 is CASSPERVSSYNEQFF. CDR3 bases: TGTGCTAGCAGCCCAGAGCGGGTCAGCTCCTACAATGAGCAGTTCTTC.

The chain links TRBV5-8 to TRBJ2-7; 7 bases agree with TRBD1. The CDR3 is 15 residues long. J gave up 6 bases and V 2 bases, and 11 bases lay outside the gene matches. CDR1 SGHTS and CDR2 YDEGEE come from the germline V gene. For the CDR3, the DNA is TGTGCCAGCAGCTTTGTAAGGGGGCGAATCCCCGAGCAGTACTTC. Amino acids: CASSFVRGRIPEQYF. Drawing the rest from reference TRBV5-8 and TRBJ2-7, the complete variable domain is EAGVTQSPTHLIKTRGQQATLRCSPISGHTSVYWYQQALGLGLQFLLWYDEGEERNRGNFPPRFSGRQFPNYSSELNVNALELEDSALYLCASSFVRGRIPEQYFGPGTRLTVT.

The chain's CDR3 is CASSRRGPGYGYTF. The CDR3 DNA sequence: TGTGCCAGCAGCCGTAGGGGGCCTGGCTATGGCTACACCTTC. This chain links TRBV11-3 with TRBJ1-2, with 7 bases fitting TRBD1. Germline V gives CDR1 SGHNT, CDR2 YENEEA. J gave up 4 bases and V 5 bases, and 7 bases lay outside the gene matches. The CDR3 loop spans 14 amino acids. Variable domain in full (rest from reference TRBV11-3 and TRBJ1-2): EAGVVQSPRYKIIEKKQPVAFWCNPISGHNTLYWYLQNLGQGPELLIRYENEEAVDDSQLPKDRFSAERLKGVDSTLKIQPAELGDSAVYLCASSRRGPGYGYTFGSGTRLTVV.

V gene TRBV4-1 combines with J gene TRBJ1-2, with D unresolved. This CDR3 spans 15 amino acids. The germline V and J ends were trimmed by 0 bases and 1 base, with 9 bases remaining between them. Germline V CDR1 and CDR2: MGHRA, YSYEKL. The CDR3 loop is CASSQDPDFNYGYTF. DNA of the CDR3: TGCGCCAGCAGCCAAGACCCGGACTTTAACTATGGCTACACCTTC.

This clone has a single count. The rearrangement uses TRBV28 and TRBJ2-7; 11 nucleotides align to TRBD2. Germline V gene lookup returns CDR1 MDHEN and CDR2 SYDVKM. The V and J ends lost 5 bases and 0 bases, in that order; junction bases with no gene match: 21. This CDR3 contains 21 residues. CDR3 nucleotide sequence: TGTGCCAGCAGTCGGGGCCCCCACAGGGGGCTTAGCGGGAGGGTCTCCTACGAGCAGTACTTC. This sequence encodes CASSRGPHRGLSGRVSYEQYF.

This clone was observed once. V usage is TRBV10-3 and J usage is TRBJ2-7; 10 bases fit TRBD1. CDR3 length equals 15 residues. V trimming: 2 bases; J trimming: 2 bases; junction bases outside the gene matches: 3. Germline assignment: CDR1 ENHRY and CDR2 SYGVKD. The CDR3 region has the DNA TGTGCCATCAGTGAGCCGGACAGGGGGACCTACGAGCAGTACTTC. Residues: CAISEPDRGTYEQYF.

The J gene is TRBJ2-1, the V gene TRBV4-2, with D possibly matching TRBD2 (6 bases). V was cut by 2 bases and J by 2 bases, with 19 bases left in between. This CDR3 region has 18 residues. The V gene's germline CDR1 is LGHNA and CDR2 YNFKEQ. The DNA for the CDR3 is TGTGCCAGCAGCCAAAAATCCTTCCGGGAGCGGGCCTACAATGAGCAGTTCTTC. The encoded protein is CASSQKSFRERAYNEQFF.

The chain links TRBV6-1 to TRBJ2-3, with D possibly TRBD1 on 5 matching bases. Germline CDR1 and CDR2: MNHNS and SASEGT. The CDR3 is made up of 15 amino acids. Trimming pared 4 bases from V and 6 bases from J, leaving 17 bases between. The DNA of the CDR3 is TGTGCCAGCAGTGGGGGTGAAGGGGCACGGGATACGCAGTATTTT. The encoded protein is CASSGGEGARDTQYF.

The rearrangement joins TRBV25-1 to TRBJ2-5; 11 bases are a match to TRBD2. The ends lost 3 bases at V and 0 bases at J; junction bases unmatched: 3. This CDR3 has 16 amino acids. Germline V gene data show CDR1 as MGHDK and CDR2 as SYGVNS. In nucleotides, the CDR3 is TGTGCCAGCAGTGATCCGGGACTAGCGGACCAAGAGACCCAGTACTTC. Its protein is CASSDPGLADQETQYF.

The rearrangement uses TRBV2 and TRBJ2-7; the D gene is possibly TRBD2 (5 bases). CDR3 length: 15 amino acids. Germline-derived CDR1 and CDR2 are SNHLY and FYNNEI. Trimming stripped 3 bases from V and 0 bases from J, with 12 bases between. The CDR3 sequence is CASSEVASSSYEQYF. The CDR3 DNA reads as TGTGCCAGCAGTGAGGTAGCGTCGAGCTCCTACGAGCAGTACTTC.

The rearrangement links TRBV5-6 to TRBJ2-7; 8 bases map to TRBD2. The CDR3 runs 16 residues. The V segment lost 0 bases and the J segment 2 bases; nucleotides outside the gene matches: 7. The germline gives CDR1 SGHDT, CDR2 YYEEEE. The CDR3 nucleotides are TGTGCCAGCAGCTTGGTTTCTAGCGGGCGGACCTACGAGCAGTACTTC. Residues: CASSLVSSGRTYEQYF.

The rearrangement uses TRBV5-1 and TRBJ2-5; 11 bases are shared with TRBD2. Germline CDR1 SGHRS, CDR2 YFSETQ. V shed 4 bases and J 2 bases; nucleotides not matched to a gene: 7. This CDR3 contains 16 residues. In DNA form, the CDR3 reads TGCGCCAGCAGCACTACTAGCGGGAGCGAGCAAGAGACCCAGTACTTC. Its protein product is CASSTTSGSEQETQYF.

This chain uses TRBV6-1 with TRBJ1-2, with D uncertain. The CDR3 is made up of 16 amino acids. Per the germline V gene, CDR1 is MNHNS and CDR2 is SASEGT. Trimming shortened V by 3 bases and J by 7 bases, and 21 bases separated the two germline ends. Written as DNA, the CDR3 is TGTGCCAGCAGTGAGAGGCGGGGTCCTCCAGGCTGTGGCTACACCTTC. Translating gives CASSERRGPPGCGYTF.

This chain joins TRBV2 and TRBJ2-5, with D possibly TRBD2 on 7 matching bases. Trimming left V 3 bases short and J 3 bases short, with 20 bases between. This CDR3 has 17 amino acids. Germline values: CDR1 SNHLY, CDR2 FYNNEI. The CDR3 DNA reads TGTGCCAGCAGTGAGGGGGCTGGACTAGTGGGTGAAGAGACCCAGTACTTC. Protein product: CASSEGAGLVGEETQYF. Using reference TRBV2 and TRBJ2-5 for the parts outside the CDR3, the full variable domain is EPEVTQTPSHQVTQMGQEVILRCVPISNHLYFYWYRQILGQKVEFLVSFYNNEISEKSEIFDDQFSVERPDGSNFTLKIRSTKLEDSAMYFCASSEGAGLVGEETQYFGPGTRLLVL.

Only a few counts were recorded for this clone. The CDR3 DNA sequence: TGTGCCAGCAGCCCGACCCGGGTCAGCTCCTACAATGAGCAGTTCTTC. Its protein is CASSPTRVSSYNEQFF. The chain uses TRBV7-9 and TRBJ2-1, with D unclear. The germline CDR1 and CDR2 sequences are SEHNR and FQNEAQ (reference sequence). The CDR3 sequence is 16 residues long. V lost 5 bases and J 0 bases, leaving 14 bases between the germline ends.

The chain recombines TRBV29-1 with TRBJ2-1, with 7 bases aligning to TRBD2. The CDR3 spans 15 residues. CDR1 is SQVTM, CDR2 ANQGSEA, per germline. The V gene end was trimmed by 6 bases and the J gene end by 0 bases; junction bases not matched to a gene: 8. In nucleotides, the CDR3 is TGCAGCGTCCGTGGGGGAGGGAGCTCCTACAATGAGCAGTTCTTC. Protein product: CSVRGGGSSYNEQFF.

This chain uses TRBV27 with TRBJ1-2; TRBD1 matches 7 bases. Germline lookup yields CDR1 MNHEY and CDR2 SMNVEV (reference sequence). The J segment lost 9 bases and the V segment lost 6 bases, leaving 10 bases of the junction unmatched. The CDR3 has 13 amino acids. The CDR3 DNA reads as TGTGCCAGCAGGGGGACAGTCAAGGATAGCTACACCTTC. Its translation: CASRGTVKDSYTF.

The chain carries TRBV28 and TRBJ2-1; 12 bases map to TRBD2. The CDR3 consists of 20 residues. Germline V gives CDR1 MDHEN, CDR2 SYDVKM. Trimming cost V 5 bases and J 0 bases; bases outside gene matches: 14. DNA of the CDR3: TGTGCCAGCAGTAGTGTTGGGCTAGCGGGAGGGCCGAGCTCCTACAATGAGCAGTTCTTC. Its protein is CASSSVGLAGGPSSYNEQFF.

This clone was recorded only once. The chain couples TRBV18 to TRBJ2-1, with 7 bases aligning to TRBD2. CDR3 size: 18 residues. The germline gives CDR1 KGHSH, CDR2 LQKENI. The V segment lost 0 bases and the J segment 8 bases; nucleotides outside the gene matches: 16. The CDR3 reads CASSPPWDSGLGVYEQFF. The DNA for the CDR3 is TGTGCCAGCTCACCACCTTGGGATAGCGGGTTGGGTGTCTATGAGCAGTTCTTC.

The chain uses TRBV15 and TRBJ2-5; D possibly corresponds to TRBD1 (6 bases). The assigned J gene may be wrong: the sequence end matches TRBJ2-7 better. Germline V gene sequence: CDR1 LNHNV, CDR2 YYDKDF (reference sequence). The CDR3 runs to 16 residues. The CDR3 DNA sequence: TGTGCCACCTCGACAGAGACAGGTTCGAGCTCCTACGAGCAGTACTTC. Amino acid sequence: CATSTETGSSSYEQYF.

The rearrangement uses TRBV7-9 and TRBJ2-3, with 7 bases that match TRBD2. Germline CDR1 is SEHNR and CDR2 is FQNEAQ (reference sequence). V lost 5 bases to trimming and J lost 4 bases; unmatched junction nucleotides: 9. This CDR3 region has 15 residues. The CDR3 loop is CASSTTSSGPDTQYF. In DNA form, the CDR3 reads TGTGCCAGCAGCACTACGTCTAGCGGCCCAGATACGCAGTATTTT. The full variable domain, with the rest looked up from reference TRBV7-9 and TRBJ2-3, is DTGVSQNPRHKITKRGQNVTFRCDPISEHNRLYWYRQTLGQGPEFLTYFQNEAQLEKSRLLSDRFSAERPKGSFSTLEIQRTEQGDSAMYLCASSTTSSGPDTQYFGPGTRLTVL.

The chain is built from TRBV5-4 and TRBJ2-4; D not certain. The CDR3 has 16 residues. The V and J ends lost 4 bases and 0 bases respectively, with 14 bases between them. Germline loops: CDR1 SGHNT, CDR2 YYREEE (reference sequence). DNA for the CDR3: TGTGCCAGCAGCCCCCCCGTAGTGGTAGCCAAAAACATTCAGTACTTC. This translates into CASSPPVVVAKNIQYF. Looking up the rest from reference TRBV5-4 and TRBJ2-4 gives the full variable domain: ETGVTQSPTHLIKTRGQQVTLRCSSQSGHNTVSWYQQALGQGPQFIFQYYREEENGRGNFPPRFSGLQFPNYSSELNVNALELDDSALYLCASSPPVVVAKNIQYFGAGTRLSVL.